The present TCR beta chain was sequenced within a study of OX40 agonist ivuxolimab in advanced cancers. Enrollment shut out patients with autoimmune disease history or systemic immunosuppression. CDR3 length: 15 residues. Germline-derived CDR1 and CDR2 are SEHNR and FQNEAQ (reference sequence). Here immunoSEQ multiplex PCR was the method, and the copy in TCRdb shows in-frame clones only, minus some. The sample has roughly 90,000 clones; about 90% are singletons. The chain is built from TRBV7-9 and TRBJ2-5, with D perhaps TRBD1 or TRBD2 (5 bases each). The tail of the sequence fits TRBJ2-7 better, so the J call may be wrong. This specimen was CD4+ or CD8+ T cells sorted from blood, taken in a trial of the OX40 agonist ivuxolimab. The receptor comes from an adult with an advanced solid tumor such as melanoma, head and neck, liver or kidney cancer. The CDR3 region has the DNA TGTGCCAGCAGCCCCGGGGCGGCTCCTTCCTACGAGCAGTACTTC. It specifies CASSPGAAPSYEQYF.